The 20 T cell receptor beta chains in this list originate from one sample, sequenced in a study of CD8 T cells in Susac syndrome. An amount of RNA that ranged from roughly 0.5 to 1 ug was reverse transcribed with random hexamers. TCRdb independently ran MiXCR on the immunoSEQ multiplex PCR reads; one entry per CDR3 protein. The table has 200,000 to 300,000 distinct CDR3 sequences, just under 95% seen once. Sequencing was done on a sample of CD4+ T cells from PBMCs. These receptors were obtained from a human donor with multiple sclerosis.

This clonotype was seen only a few times. The J gene is TRBJ2-1, the V gene TRBV6-7; tentative D call: TRBD2 (5 bases). TRBV6-7 is given ORF status, its function remaining uncertain. This CDR3 contains 12 residues. V was cut by 4 bases and J by 6 bases, with 7 bases left in between. CDR3 in DNA: TGTGCCAGCAGTTCAACTAGCAATGAGCAGTTCTTC. Translated: CASSSTSNEQFF.

The chain couples TRBV6-5 to TRBJ2-1, with D possibly TRBD2 on 6 matching bases. Germline CDR1 reads MNHEY; CDR2 reads SVGAGI. V was clipped by 10 bases and J by 9 bases, with 25 bases between them. The CDR3 runs 15 residues. The CDR3 here is CATMFGQGVGGEQFF. Here the CDR3 DNA reads TGTGCCACCATGTTTGGGCAGGGCGTGGGGGGTGAGCAGTTCTTC.

The J gene is TRBJ2-2, the V gene TRBV29-1; D call uncertain. V lost 4 bases and J lost 6, with 9 bases in between. In germline, CDR1 is SQVTM, CDR2 ANQGSEA. CDR3 length equals 12 residues. The CDR3 here is CSVGGWAGELFF. The CDR3 DNA reads as TGCAGCGTTGGGGGATGGGCCGGGGAGCTGTTTTTT.

The rearrangement uses TRBV5-1 and TRBJ1-4, with D possibly TRBD1 on 6 matching bases. Trimming stripped 4 bases from V and 4 bases from J, with 8 bases between. The CDR3 consists of 13 residues. Germline V lookup: CDR1 SGHRS, CDR2 YFSETQ. The CDR3 region has the DNA TGCGCCAGCAGCGAAGGGGGTAATGAAAAACTGTTTTTT. Its protein is CASSEGGNEKLFF.

The gene calls are TRBV5-6 and TRBJ1-1, with D tentatively TRBD1 (5 bases). CDR3 length: 15 amino acids. The V gene's germline CDR1 is SGHDT and CDR2 YYEEEE. V dropped 5 bases and J dropped 4 bases, with 18 bases sitting between them. The CDR3 protein is CASSSTGQGGTEAFF. The CDR3 bases are TGTGCCAGCAGTTCAACTGGGCAGGGTGGCACTGAAGCTTTCTTT.

The V and J genes are TRBV9 and TRBJ2-3; TRBD2 agrees at 13 bases. Trimming removed 2 bases from V and 3 bases from J; junction bases left unmatched: 3. The germline V gene has CDR1 SGDLS and CDR2 YYNGEE. The CDR3 has 16 residues. This CDR3 reads CASSVRLAGGTDTQYF. The CDR3 bases are TGTGCCAGCAGCGTCCGACTAGCGGGGGGAACAGATACGCAGTATTTT.

The gene calls are TRBV28 and TRBJ2-5, with D unclear. CDR3 length equals 12 residues. Trimming shortened V by 1 base and J by 5 bases, and 5 bases separated the two germline ends. The germline V gene has CDR1 MDHEN and CDR2 SYDVKM. The CDR3 sequence is CASSLFSETQYF. The CDR3 DNA reads as TGTGCCAGCAGTTTATTTTCCGAGACCCAGTACTTC.

The rearrangement joins TRBV20-1 to TRBJ1-6; no firm D call. This CDR3 comprises 14 residues. Germline V gene data show CDR1 as DFQATT and CDR2 as SNEGSKA (reference sequence). Trimming removed 2 bases at V and 6 bases at J, with 11 bases between. In DNA form, the CDR3 reads TGCAGTGCTAGAAAGGCAGGCTCTAATTCACCCCTCCACTTT. It encodes CSARKAGSNSPLHF.

The chain carries TRBV6-2 or TRBV6-3 and TRBJ1-5; 8 bases match TRBD1. The germline gives CDR1 MNHEY, CDR2 SVGEGT. V trimming: 6 bases; J trimming: 3 bases; junction bases outside the gene matches: 4. The CDR3 length is 14 residues. The CDR3 sequence: CASSQGQDNQPQHF. CDR3 DNA: TGTGCCAGCAGCCAGGGACAGGACAATCAGCCCCAGCATTTT.

The chain uses TRBV7-6 and TRBJ1-1; D not certain. The germline V and J ends were trimmed by 4 bases and 2 bases, with 14 bases remaining between them. This CDR3 region has 15 residues. Germline lookup yields CDR1 SGHVS and CDR2 FNYEAQ. CDR3 DNA sequence: TGTGCCAGCAGCTCGGACGCTTGGGGTAACACTGAAGCTTTCTTT. It translates to CASSSDAWGNTEAFF.

The genes are TRBV5-4 and TRBJ1-2; TRBD1 matches at 7 bases. Germline CDR1 is SGHNT and CDR2 is YYREEE (reference sequence). V was pared by 4 bases and J by 4 bases, with 7 bases of the junction left unmatched. The CDR3 spans 14 residues. In nucleotides, the CDR3 is TGTGCCAGCAGCACCCGACAGGGCCTCTATGGCTACACCTTC. Its protein is CASSTRQGLYGYTF. Using reference TRBV5-4 and TRBJ1-2 for the parts outside the CDR3, the full variable domain is ETGVTQSPTHLIKTRGQQVTLRCSSQSGHNTVSWYQQALGQGPQFIFQYYREEENGRGNFPPRFSGLQFPNYSSELNVNALELDDSALYLCASSTRQGLYGYTFGSGTRLTVV.

The chain couples TRBV14 to TRBJ1-2; D gene uncertain. Germline values: CDR1 SGHDN, CDR2 FVKESK. V shed 1 base and J shed 8 bases, with 17 bases lying between them. This CDR3 has 15 amino acids. The CDR3 coding sequence is TGTGCCAGCAGCCAAGTTCCAGGCCCACCAGGCGGCTACACCTTC. Translated, it gives CASSQVPGPPGGYTF.

This clonotype came up a few times. The rearrangement uses TRBV6-6 and TRBJ2-5, with D tentatively TRBD1 (6 bases). Deletions cut 5 bases from V and 9 bases from J, with 22 bases between. Germline V gene data show CDR1 as MNHNY and CDR2 as SVGAGI (reference sequence). There are 15 residues in the CDR3. CDR3 in amino acids: CASSEHRVGDWAQYF. In DNA, the CDR3 is TGTGCCAGCAGTGAACACAGGGTGGGGGATTGGGCCCAGTACTTC.

V gene TRBV5-1 combines with J gene TRBJ2-3; no definite D call. This CDR3 region has 15 residues. Trimming pared 4 bases from V and 2 bases from J, leaving 14 bases between. The germline gives CDR1 SGHRS, CDR2 YFSETQ. This chain's CDR3 is CASSPERQVTDTQYF. For the CDR3, the DNA is TGCGCCAGCAGCCCCGAGAGGCAGGTCACAGATACGCAGTATTTT.

The chain employs TRBV2 and TRBJ2-6, with 11 bases that match TRBD1. Germline CDR1 SNHLY, CDR2 FYNNEI. J lost 0 bases, V lost 9 bases, and 1 base had no gene match. The CDR3 contains 15 residues. The CDR3 loop reads CARGQGGSGANVLTF. CDR3 nucleotides: TGTGCCAGGGGACAGGGGGGCTCTGGGGCCAACGTCCTGACTTTC. Full variable domain (missing parts from reference TRBV2 and TRBJ2-6): EPEVTQTPSHQVTQMGQEVILRCVPISNHLYFYWYRQILGQKVEFLVSFYNNEISEKSEIFDDQFSVERPDGSNFTLKIRSTKLEDSAMYFCARGQGGSGANVLTFGAGSRLTVL.

The J gene is TRBJ2-3, the V gene TRBV20-1, with D tentatively TRBD2 (7 bases). Trimming took off 5 bases at V and 2 bases at J, with 11 bases between the two ends. Per germline, CDR1 DFQATT and CDR2 SNEGSKA (reference sequence). The CDR3 contains 13 residues. The CDR3 protein is CSAGRGPTDTQYF. The CDR3 nucleotides read TGCAGTGCTGGGCGGGGGCCCACAGATACGCAGTATTTT.

The V call is TRBV25-1, the J call TRBJ1-1, with D tentatively TRBD1 (5 bases). Germline CDR1 reads MGHDK; CDR2 reads SYGVNS. The CDR3 totals 14 residues. Trimming removed 6 bases from V and 0 bases from J, with 11 bases in between. CDR3 in amino acids: CASSPMGVNTEAFF. As DNA, the CDR3 is TGTGCCAGCAGCCCGATGGGGGTGAACACTGAAGCTTTCTTT.

This chain connects TRBV11-2 to TRBJ2-7; the D gene is possibly TRBD2 (6 bases). The CDR3 is 14 residues long. Trimming took off 6 bases at V and 0 bases at J, with 12 bases between the two ends. Germline CDR1 SGHAT, CDR2 FQNNGV. The CDR3 coding sequence is TGTGCCAGCAGGACGGCGGGGAGCTCCTACGAGCAGTACTTC. Its protein product is CASRTAGSSYEQYF.

The chain is built from TRBV5-1 and TRBJ2-3; unclear D gene. The germline V gene has CDR1 SGHRS and CDR2 YFSETQ. The CDR3 runs 16 residues. Trimming cost V 0 bases and J 4 bases, with 15 bases left between them. The CDR3 region is CASSLGLTVPPDTQYF. CDR3 nucleotides: TGCGCCAGCAGCTTGGGGCTCACAGTCCCCCCAGATACGCAGTATTTT.

This clonotype was picked up one time. The chain recombines TRBV10-3 with TRBJ2-1; tentatively, D is TRBD1 or TRBD2 (5 bases each). The CDR3 length is 10 residues. The V gene's germline CDR1 is ENHRY and CDR2 SYGVKD. With 7 bases removed from V and 15 bases from J, the gap between germline ends came to 13 bases. The CDR3 spells CAIIFQGPFF. In nucleotides, the CDR3 is TGTGCCATCATCTTTCAGGGACCGTTCTTC.